This section outlines one T cell receptor beta chain sequence together with its context. In the PCR, 60 Vbeta and 13 Jbeta primers were used. Measured with immunoSEQ multiplex PCR; TCRdb has only the in-frame clones, and not every one. The table includes 150,000 to 200,000 clones, roughly 80% detected once. The data derive from a study of cytomegalovirus exposure and HLA in healthy donors. Study background: In a previous analysis, 100 million to 140 million unique TCR beta sequences were found from 150 million to 200 million T cells.

Trimming left V 0 bases short and J 0 bases short, with 14 bases between. Per germline, CDR1 ENHRY and CDR2 SYGVKD. The CDR3 is 17 residues long. This clonotype originated in a woman aged 18 to 35 in good health and CMV-seropositive. This chain uses TRBV10-3 with TRBJ1-1; perhaps TRBD1 as D (5 bases). Sequenced input: PBMCs. For the CDR3, the DNA is TGTGCCATCAGTGAGTCGAGCGGGGGATCAGTGAACACTGAAGCTTTCTTT. Translated, it gives CAISESSGGSVNTEAFF.